The 18 T cell receptor beta chains reported below all come from one sample, sequenced in a study of vaccination effects on CD4 cells after COVID-19. Within the ViraFEST assay, antigen-specific CD4+ T cells underwent expansion with viral peptide pools prior to sequencing. Between days 9 and 11 of culture, CD4+ T cells were separated out. A PCR test confirmed that the person had SARS-CoV-2 infection between March and December 2020. Assay: immunoSEQ multiplex PCR; the TCRdb copy retains only in-frame clones and omits some. There are roughly 57,000 clones in the sample; 65% to 80% occur only once, and around 5% lies in the top ten. No cognate antigen is known for these TCRs. Sequenced here: CD4+ T cells from PBMCs cultured with HIV peptides, sampled before COVID-19 vaccination. Regarding subset: HIV-1 Nef peptide pool negative control/reference culture. These receptors all come from a human donor who had a prior SARS-CoV-2 infection.

The chain links TRBV5-1 to TRBJ1-2; no clear D. This CDR3 has 13 residues. Per the germline V gene, CDR1 is SGHRS and CDR2 is YFSETQ. The V end was cut by 4 bases, the J end by 5 bases, with 12 bases between. CDR3 sequence reads: CASSPPNSYGYTF. The CDR3 DNA is TGCGCCAGCAGCCCACCAAACAGTTATGGCTACACCTTC.

This chain uses TRBV7-2 with TRBJ2-3; TRBD2 might be the D (6 bases). Trimming left V 2 bases short and J 4 bases short, with 16 bases between. Germline V CDR1 and CDR2: SGHTA, FQGNSA. This CDR3 is 16 amino acids long. CDR3 coding DNA: TGTGCCAGCAGCTTACGGCTCGGGGGATGGTCAGATACGCAGTATTTT. As protein: CASSLRLGGWSDTQYF.

The chain employs TRBV5-1 and TRBJ2-7; D tentatively fits TRBD1 or TRBD2 (5 bases each). V was trimmed by 4 bases and J by 5 bases, leaving 16 bases between them. The CDR3 runs 14 residues. In germline, CDR1 is SGHRS, CDR2 YFSETQ. The chain's CDR3 is CASSHGTLGDEQYF. Written as DNA, the CDR3 is TGCGCCAGCAGCCATGGGACCCTGGGGGACGAGCAGTACTTC.

In this sample, this clone turned up once. V usage is TRBV5-1 and J usage is TRBJ2-1, with 7 bases fitting TRBD2. This CDR3 comprises 15 residues. Germline CDR1 is SGHRS and CDR2 is YFSETQ. The trim removed 6 bases at V and 2 bases at J, leaving 8 bases unmatched. DNA of the CDR3: TGCGCCAGCAAGAAAAGCGGGGACCCCTACAATGAGCAGTTCTTC. Amino acids: CASKKSGDPYNEQFF.

This chain connects TRBV28 to TRBJ1-2; the D is unclear. The V gene's germline CDR1 is MDHEN and CDR2 SYDVKM. The CDR3 loop spans 12 amino acids. V gave up 5 bases and J gave up 5 bases, with 9 bases separating them. CDR3 sequence (DNA): TGTGCCAGCAGTAGTCCAGGTTATGGCTACACCTTC. Translation gives CASSSPGYGYTF.

The chain carries TRBV5-8 and TRBJ2-2; no reliable D call. Germline V gene data show CDR1 as SGHTS and CDR2 as YDEGEE. The V gene lost 4 bases and the J gene lost 4 bases, with 8 bases spanning the gap. This CDR3 has 13 amino acids. The CDR3 sequence: CASSPPTTGELFF. CDR3 in DNA: TGTGCCAGCAGCCCACCCACCACCGGGGAGCTGTTTTTT.

The chain combines TRBV5-1 with TRBJ2-7, with 7 bases that match TRBD1. The germline V gene has CDR1 SGHRS and CDR2 YFSETQ. The CDR3 consists of 14 residues. Trimming took 3 bases from V and 2 from J; bases not matched to a gene: 5. The CDR3 DNA is TGCGCCAGCAGCTCTGCGGACAGGACCTACGAGCAGTACTTC. It is translated as CASSSADRTYEQYF. Complete variable domain (other parts from reference TRBV5-1 and TRBJ2-7): KAGVTQTPRYLIKTRGQQVTLSCSPISGHRSVSWYQQTPGQGLQFLFEYFSETQRNKGNFPGRFSGRQFSNSRSEMNVSTLELGDSALYLCASSSADRTYEQYFGPGTRLTVT.

The sample holds one count of this clone. This sequence joins TRBV18 and TRBJ2-5; TRBD2 matches at 11 bases. This CDR3 region has 19 residues. Germline CDR1 and CDR2: KGHSH and LQKENI. Trimming cost V 4 bases and J 0 bases; bases outside gene matches: 13. The CDR3 DNA is TGTGCCAGCTCACTTTTGGCGACTAGCGGGGTGCCGTACCAAGAGACCCAGTACTTC. Protein product: CASSLLATSGVPYQETQYF.

The chain couples TRBV21-1 to TRBJ1-2. TRBV21-1 is a known pseudogene. There are 17 residues in the CDR3. CDR3 in amino acids: CASSKGRGGQMNYGYTF. The CDR3 DNA sequence: TGTGCCAGCAGCAAAGGGCGGGGGGGACAGATGAACTATGGCTACACCTTC.

V usage is TRBV30 and J usage is TRBJ2-1, with D possibly matching TRBD1 (6 bases). V dropped 3 bases and J dropped 7 bases, with 13 bases sitting between them. The CDR3 loop spans 13 amino acids. The germline V gene encodes CDR1 GTSNPN and CDR2 SVGIG (reference sequence). As DNA, the CDR3 is TGTGCCTGGAGCATGGACAGAGGAAATGAGCAGTTCTTC. It specifies CAWSMDRGNEQFF.

The chain employs TRBV23-1 and TRBJ2-1; 7 bases align to TRBD2. TRBV23-1 counts as an open reading frame of uncertain function. This CDR3 region has 20 residues. The junction had 24 bases not matched to a gene; V was cut back by 6 bases and J by 4 bases. CDR3 region: CASRDREGLLITEVYNEQFF. The CDR3, as DNA: TGCGCCAGCAGGGATCGAGAGGGACTATTGATCACCGAGGTATACAATGAGCAGTTCTTC.

CDR3 amino acids: CASSLVRASSYNEQFF. The CDR3 DNA is TGCGCCAGCAGCTTGGTTCGGGCGAGCTCCTACAATGAGCAGTTCTTC. The chain employs TRBV5-1 and TRBJ2-1; no clear D gene. With 0 bases removed from V and 0 bases from J, the gap between germline ends came to 10 bases. The CDR3 loop spans 16 amino acids. In germline, CDR1 is SGHRS, CDR2 YFSETQ.

The chain is built from TRBV28 and TRBJ2-7, with D possibly being TRBD1 (6 bases). The CDR3 length is 15 residues. The V and J ends lost 2 bases and 6 bases respectively, with 17 bases between them. The germline gives CDR1 MDHEN, CDR2 SYDVKM. The CDR3 spells CASSLESYRAAEQYF. CDR3 bases: TGTGCCAGCAGTTTAGAGTCTTACAGGGCCGCCGAGCAGTACTTC.

CDR3 region: CAWSVGLAGADTQYF. The CDR3 bases are TGTGCCTGGAGTGTAGGGCTAGCGGGAGCAGATACGCAGTATTTT. V gene TRBV30 combines with J gene TRBJ2-3; 10 nucleotides align to TRBD2. Germline values: CDR1 GTSNPN, CDR2 SVGIG (reference sequence). V shed 0 bases and J 4 bases; nucleotides not matched to a gene: 4. CDR3 length: 15 residues.

This clone is a singleton in its sample. J is TRBJ1-1 and V is TRBV5-8; maybe TRBD1 (5 bases). The CDR3 contains 15 residues. Trimming removed 6 bases at V and 2 bases at J, with 17 bases between. CDR1 and CDR2 from the germline V gene are SGHTS and YDEGEE. CDR3 bases: TGTGCCAGCACCCTGGGGGGGACCATAAACACTGAAGCTTTCTTT. It yields the protein CASTLGGTINTEAFF. Based on the CDR3 plus reference TRBV5-8 and TRBJ1-1, the full variable domain is EAGVTQSPTHLIKTRGQQATLRCSPISGHTSVYWYQQALGLGLQFLLWYDEGEERNRGNFPPRFSGRQFPNYSSELNVNALELEDSALYLCASTLGGTINTEAFFGQGTRLTVV.

The rearrangement uses TRBV5-4 and TRBJ2-5; D uncertain. V gave up 1 base and J gave up 1 base, with 8 bases separating them. This CDR3 spans 14 amino acids. From germline, CDR1 is SGHNT and CDR2 YYREEE (reference sequence). The CDR3: CASSLQETQETQYF. CDR3 DNA sequence: TGTGCCAGCAGCTTGCAAGAGACCCAAGAGACCCAGTACTTC.

V and J are TRBV6-5 and TRBJ1-1; D gene unclear. V was pared by 0 bases and J by 0 bases, with 11 bases between. The V gene's germline CDR1 is MNHEY and CDR2 SVGAGI. CDR3 length: 16 residues. The CDR3 is CASSYSLTIMNTEAFF. Here the CDR3 DNA reads TGTGCCAGCAGTTACTCGCTCACGATAATGAACACTGAAGCTTTCTTT.

V and J are TRBV27 and TRBJ1-2, with D possibly TRBD1 on 6 matching bases. V lost 6 bases to trimming and J lost 4 bases, with 24 bases between them. This CDR3 contains 17 residues. Germline CDR1 and CDR2: MNHEY and SMNVEV (reference sequence). CDR3: CASSLKGGRGRIYGYTF. For the CDR3, the DNA is TGTGCCAGCAGCCTTAAGGGGGGGAGGGGCCGGATCTATGGCTACACCTTC.